The rows below give T cell receptor beta chains drawn from one sample of a study of blood T cell repertoires in COVID-19. Only in-frame clones appear in the TCRdb table, and some are missing; sequencing was by immunoSEQ multiplex PCR. The sample carries about 130,000 clones, 70% to 85% recorded once. Specimen: peripheral blood. These receptor sequences come from a woman in her forties or fifties with acute or convalescent COVID-19. CDR3s include the opening cysteine and the closing phenylalanine or tryptophan. A D gene is named only where the DNA matches it firmly.

d_call: -
v_call: TRBV12-5
j_call: TRBJ1-1
cdr3_aa: CASGLYVRAEAFF

d_call: TRBD1
v_call: TRBV3-1/TRBV3-2
j_call: TRBJ2-2
cdr3_aa: CASRSTGGWTGELFF

d_call: -
v_call: TRBV30
j_call: TRBJ1-5
cdr3_aa: CAWSETSVSNQPQHF

d_call: -
v_call: TRBV30
j_call: TRBJ1-3
cdr3_aa: CASTKDYQGNTIYF

d_call: -
v_call: TRBV6-6
j_call: TRBJ2-1
cdr3_aa: CASSPRGHPGDEQFF

d_call: -
v_call: TRBV7-8
j_call: TRBJ2-1
cdr3_aa: CASSSNPGQYNEQFF

d_call: -
v_call: TRBV4-1
j_call: TRBJ1-2
cdr3_aa: CASSQKVGGDRRAPSYGYTF

d_call: -
v_call: TRBV18
j_call: TRBJ1-5
cdr3_aa: CASSEGSNQPQHF

d_call: TRBD1
v_call: TRBV2
j_call: TRBJ2-1
cdr3_aa: CASSEEGAGTGLLEQFF

d_call: TRBD1
v_call: TRBV27
j_call: TRBJ1-5
cdr3_aa: CASSPGTGRRYSNQPQHF

d_call: -
v_call: TRBV15
j_call: TRBJ1-1
cdr3_aa: CATSRDAGAEAFF

d_call: TRBD1
v_call: TRBV29-1
j_call: TRBJ1-1
cdr3_aa: CSVEDSGGWTEAFF

d_call: TRBD1
v_call: TRBV5-1
j_call: TRBJ1-4
cdr3_aa: CASSQQGTTNEKLFF

d_call: -
v_call: TRBV10-3
j_call: TRBJ2-6
cdr3_aa: CAISSTTSSASSGANVLTF

d_call: TRBD2
v_call: TRBV19
j_call: TRBJ2-1
cdr3_aa: CASSGTSGGLYNEQFF

d_call: -
v_call: TRBV6-5
j_call: TRBJ1-3
cdr3_aa: CASSYSTPSGDTIYF

d_call: -
v_call: TRBV30
j_call: TRBJ1-2
cdr3_aa: CAWNEFGGYTF

d_call: -
v_call: TRBV4-2
j_call: TRBJ2-7
cdr3_aa: CASSQEVRDWVSPYEQYF

d_call: -
v_call: TRBV12-3/TRBV12-4
j_call: TRBJ2-7
cdr3_aa: CASTRGYEQYF

d_call: TRBD2
v_call: TRBV5-1
j_call: TRBJ2-1
cdr3_aa: CASSVQRGGNNEQFF

d_call: TRBD1
v_call: TRBV24-1
j_call: TRBJ1-5
cdr3_aa: CATSDWGTDGNQPQHF

d_call: TRBD1
v_call: TRBV5-1
j_call: TRBJ1-3
cdr3_aa: CASSLTDSQGAAGNTIYF

d_call: -
v_call: TRBV9
j_call: TRBJ2-2
cdr3_aa: CASSVGGANTGELFF

d_call: TRBD2
v_call: TRBV6-1
j_call: TRBJ2-1
cdr3_aa: CASSEEGTSGATKQFF

d_call: -
v_call: TRBV18
j_call: TRBJ2-2
cdr3_aa: CASSPLGRSGTNTGELFF

d_call: TRBD1
v_call: TRBV6-5
j_call: TRBJ1-5
cdr3_aa: CASGTDQPQHF

d_call: TRBD2
v_call: TRBV18
j_call: TRBJ2-3
cdr3_aa: CASSPSGATTDTQYF

d_call: TRBD1
v_call: TRBV5-1
j_call: TRBJ2-1
cdr3_aa: CASSLVGQGLANEQFF

d_call: TRBD2
v_call: TRBV5-1
j_call: TRBJ2-3
cdr3_aa: CASSFSGGGTDTQYF

d_call: TRBD1
v_call: TRBV27
j_call: TRBJ2-7
cdr3_aa: CASSLYRGRQNEQYF

d_call: TRBD1
v_call: TRBV6-5
j_call: TRBJ1-1
cdr3_aa: CASVTTGFATEAFF

d_call: -
v_call: TRBV7-8
j_call: TRBJ1-5
cdr3_aa: CASSAFNRDNQPQHF